This TCR beta chain was sequenced in a study of molecular identifiers for immune sequencing clone quantification. TCRdb re-derived calls from the PCR reads in MiXCR, one entry per CDR3 protein. The table records 400,000 to 600,000 distinct CDR3 sequences, about a quarter of them present only once. This clonotype was counted between two and nine times. After removal of 5 bases from V and 4 bases from J, the junction contained 9 bases not matched to a gene. The CDR3 sequence is 16 residues long. CDR1 SEHNR and CDR2 FQNEAQ come from the germline V gene (reference sequence). This sequence joins TRBV7-9 and TRBJ1-3; TRBD1 agrees at 9 bases. This TCR was sampled from a human donor in good health. Some libraries in this study had Jurkat cell RNA spiked in. Sequencing input: naive CD8+ T cells from blood, with Jurkat cell RNA spiked in. Regarding subset: FACS-sorted CD8+CD4-CCR7+CD45RA+ naive T cells. Here the CDR3 reads CASSPPGTGSGNTIYF. The CDR3 DNA reads as TGTGCCAGCAGCCCGCCCGGGACAGGGTCCGGAAACACCATATATTTT.